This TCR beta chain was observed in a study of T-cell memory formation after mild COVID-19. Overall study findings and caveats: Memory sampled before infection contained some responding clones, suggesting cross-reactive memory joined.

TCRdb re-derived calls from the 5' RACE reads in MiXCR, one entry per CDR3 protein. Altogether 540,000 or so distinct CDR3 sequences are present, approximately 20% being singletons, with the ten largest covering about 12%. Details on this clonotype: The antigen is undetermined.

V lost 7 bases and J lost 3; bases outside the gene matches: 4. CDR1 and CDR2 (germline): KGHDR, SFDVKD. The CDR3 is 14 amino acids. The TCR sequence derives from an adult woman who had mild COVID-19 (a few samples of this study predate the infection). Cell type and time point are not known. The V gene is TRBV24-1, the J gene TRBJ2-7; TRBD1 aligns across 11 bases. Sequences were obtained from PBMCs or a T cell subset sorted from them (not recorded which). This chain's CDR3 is CATSPGTGGYEQYF. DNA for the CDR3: TGTGCCACCAGCCCCGGGACAGGGGGCTACGAGCAGTACTTC.